This T cell receptor (beta chain) comes out of a study of cytomegalovirus exposure and HLA in healthy donors. About this clone: The antigen remains undetermined.

With 60 Vbeta and 13 Jbeta primers, the PCR was carried out. Generated by immunoSEQ multiplex PCR, the TCRdb table keeps only in-frame clones and is missing some. The table shows 90,000 to 120,000 clones, with less than 80% occurring only once. General study points: Accurate prediction of HLA-A and HLA-B alleles (for most subjects) was reportedly achieved from TCR beta sequences. Reports described diagnosis of cytomegalovirus status by the classifier as highly specific and sensitive. An analysis was carried out later, and it reportedly showed fewer N-insertions in an Asian-associated ancestry cluster than the approximately 680-donor mean.

The CDR3 runs to 15 residues. CDR1 and CDR2 (germline): LNHDA, SQIVND (reference sequence). V gave up 3 bases and J gave up 4 bases; unmatched junction bases: 7. Each of the donors was a healthy bone marrow donor. The V gene is TRBV19, the J gene TRBJ2-5, with TRBD1 matching 8 bases. The sequence derives from a man younger than 40 in good health and CMV-seronegative. The specimen sequenced was PBMCs. The CDR3: CASSMGDRGTETQYF. CDR3 sequence (DNA): TGTGCCAGTAGTATGGGAGACAGGGGCACAGAGACCCAGTACTTC.